The 23 T cell receptor beta chains listed next were all sequenced from one sample in a study of blood T cell repertoires in COVID-19. This table comes from immunoSEQ multiplex PCR, and its TCRdb copy is limited to in-frame clones, with some not included. Among tens of thousands of clones listed, more than 75% were seen once. The specimen sequenced was peripheral blood. The receptor set was obtained from a man aged 55 to 70 with active COVID-19.

The chain employs TRBV6-5 and TRBJ2-7; the match to TRBD1 covers 7 bases. Germline assignment: CDR1 MNHEY and CDR2 SVGAGI. CDR3 length: 15 amino acids. Germline trimming cut 4 bases from V and 2 bases from J; bases unmatched to any gene: 8. This CDR3 reads CASSSPGQNAYEQYF. CDR3 bases: TGTGCCAGCAGTTCACCGGGACAGAACGCCTACGAGCAGTACTTC.

The chain has TRBV5-5 and TRBJ1-1; the D is unclear. V lost 1 base and J lost 4, with 11 bases in between. Germline V gene data show CDR1 as SGHKS and CDR2 as YYEKEE (reference sequence). This CDR3 comprises 14 residues. CDR3 protein: CASSLRPQVTEAFF. The CDR3 DNA reads TGTGCCAGCAGCTTGCGGCCCCAGGTCACTGAAGCTTTCTTT.

This clone was observed once. The rearrangement uses TRBV7-2 and TRBJ2-7, with a tentative D call TRBD1 (5 bases). Trimming left V 1 base short and J 2 bases short, with 9 bases between. The length of the CDR3 is 14 residues. Germline CDR1 SGHTA, CDR2 FQGNSA. The CDR3 region has the DNA TGTGCCAGCAGCTTAGGACCACAGGCCTACGAGCAGTACTTC. It encodes CASSLGPQAYEQYF.

This clone is a singleton in its sample. In DNA, the CDR3 is TGTGCCAGCAGCCTCCGGGACAGGGCCACCGGGGAGCTGTTTTTT. Translation: CASSLRDRATGELFF. The J gene is TRBJ2-2, the V gene TRBV5-4; 9 bases map to TRBD1. Germline trimming cut 4 bases from V and 4 bases from J; bases unmatched to any gene: 5. The germline V gene encodes CDR1 SGHNT and CDR2 YYREEE (reference sequence). CDR3 length: 15 amino acids.

The J gene is TRBJ2-5, the V gene TRBV20-1, with D possibly matching TRBD2 (6 bases). Between the trimmed V and J ends, which lost 4 bases and 9 bases, there was a span of 6 bases. This CDR3 region has 9 residues. CDR1 is DFQATT, CDR2 SNEGSKA, per germline (reference sequence). The CDR3: CSATGAQYF. The CDR3 DNA reads TGCAGTGCTACGGGGGCCCAGTACTTC.

The chain combines TRBV23-1 with TRBJ2-7; 7 bases map to TRBD1. TRBV23-1 counts as an open reading frame of uncertain function. This CDR3 spans 18 amino acids. V trimming: 3 bases; J trimming: 4 bases; junction bases outside the gene matches: 18. The CDR3 DNA reads TGCGCCAGCAGTCAGCTAATCTGTCCGGGACAGTCGACTTACGAGCAGTACTTC. Its protein product is CASSQLICPGQSTYEQYF.

V gene TRBV19 combines with J gene TRBJ1-6; TRBD1 aligns across 9 bases. CDR1 and CDR2 (germline): LNHDA, SQIVND (reference sequence). Losses at the gene ends were 6 bases for V and 0 bases for J; bases not matched to a gene: 15. The CDR3 is made up of 20 amino acids. CDR3 residues: CASSGRGQGWSSSYNSPLHF. The DNA for the CDR3 is TGTGCCAGTAGCGGCAGGGGACAGGGATGGTCAAGCTCCTATAATTCACCCCTCCACTTT.

V usage is TRBV2 and J usage is TRBJ1-2; TRBD1 matches 8 bases. CDR1 and CDR2 (germline): SNHLY, FYNNEI. V lost 5 bases to trimming and J lost 7 bases; unmatched junction nucleotides: 6. The CDR3 sequence is 13 residues long. DNA for the CDR3: TGTGCCAGCAGTTCGGACAGGGAAGGTGGCTACACCTTC. Translating it yields CASSSDREGGYTF.

The V call is TRBV9, the J call TRBJ2-2, with 8 bases fitting TRBD1. The CDR3 covers 16 residues. Germline trimming cut 3 bases from V and 3 bases from J; bases unmatched to any gene: 7. Germline V gene lookup returns CDR1 SGDLS and CDR2 YYNGEE. The CDR3 sequence is CASSAPGGSDTGELFF. The CDR3 DNA reads TGTGCCAGCAGCGCCCCAGGGGGCTCGGACACCGGGGAGCTGTTTTTT.

This chain connects TRBV6-5 to TRBJ2-5, with D tentatively TRBD2 (6 bases). The CDR3 sequence is 15 residues long. V lost 9 bases, J lost 5 bases, and 22 bases lay in between. Germline CDR1 is MNHEY and CDR2 is SVGAGI. CDR3 bases: TGTGCCAGTAAATCTAGCGTCGGAGGTGATGAGACCCAGTACTTC. Amino acid sequence: CASKSSVGGDETQYF.

The chain joins TRBV14 to TRBJ2-2; weak D call: TRBD2 (6 bases). V lost 3 bases and J lost 4, with 18 bases in between. The V gene's germline CDR1 is SGHDN and CDR2 FVKESK. The CDR3 covers 17 residues. The CDR3 DNA reads as TGTGCCAGCAGCCATGCAGAACGGGAGAGGATCACCGGGGAGCTGTTTTTT. Translating gives CASSHAERERITGELFF.

This clone has a single count. The chain couples TRBV5-4 to TRBJ2-1; the match to TRBD2 covers 13 bases. The CDR3 has 15 residues. The junction had 4 bases not matched to a gene; V was cut back by 2 bases and J by 8 bases. The germline gives CDR1 SGHNT, CDR2 YYREEE (reference sequence). The CDR3 nucleotides are TGTGCCAGCAGCTTTGGGACTAGCGGGGTGTATGAGCAGTTCTTC. Protein sequence: CASSFGTSGVYEQFF.

The rearrangement joins TRBV5-8 to TRBJ1-5; no reliable D call. Germline V gene sequence: CDR1 SGHTS, CDR2 YDEGEE. The germline V and J ends were trimmed by 6 bases and 2 bases, with 15 bases remaining between them. There are 15 residues in the CDR3. CDR3 sequence: CASTSGAPGNQPQHF. In DNA, the CDR3 is TGTGCCAGCACCTCCGGAGCTCCAGGCAATCAGCCCCAGCATTTT.

The chain is built from TRBV15 and TRBJ1-2; D is uncertain. The CDR3 runs 14 residues. Per germline, CDR1 LNHNV and CDR2 YYDKDF (reference sequence). V lost 0 bases and J 7 bases, leaving 12 bases between the germline ends. Here the CDR3 reads CATSRDMGGVGYTF. The CDR3 DNA follows: TGTGCCACCAGCAGAGATATGGGAGGTGTTGGCTACACCTTC.

This rearrangement joins TRBV7-9 to TRBJ2-4, with D perhaps matching TRBD2 (6 bases). There are 17 residues in the CDR3. Germline-derived CDR1 and CDR2 are SEHNR and FQNEAQ (reference sequence). Trimming shortened V by 6 bases and J by 0 bases, and 18 bases separated the two germline ends. The CDR3 bases are TGTGCCAGCAGGAGCCTGGGACTCAAAACAGCCAAAAACATTCAGTACTTC. It translates to CASRSLGLKTAKNIQYF.

This clone was seen once. The chain uses TRBV2 and TRBJ1-1, with TRBD1 matching over 7 bases. Germline CDR1 SNHLY, CDR2 FYNNEI. With V trimmed by 6 bases and J by 7 bases, 5 bases remained unmatched. The CDR3 is made up of 12 amino acids. CDR3 bases: TGTGCCAGCAGCGTACAGGGGAGTGAAGCTTTCTTT. This codes for CASSVQGSEAFF.

This chain uses TRBV1 with TRBJ1-1; no check of the table's D call, TRBD1, against the DNA was made. TRBV1 is recorded as a pseudogene. The length of the CDR3 is 16 residues. CDR3 sequence (DNA): TGCACCAGCAGCCAATACCCAGACAGGGGGGACACTGAAGCTTTCTTT. It encodes CTSSQYPDRGDTEAFF.

The J gene is TRBJ1-2, the V gene TRBV15, with TRBD1 matching 7 bases. This CDR3 region has 15 residues. The V gene end was trimmed by 1 base and the J gene end by 8 bases; junction bases not matched to a gene: 10. Per the germline V gene, CDR1 is LNHNV and CDR2 is YYDKDF (reference sequence). DNA of the CDR3: TGTGCCACCAGCAGAGCCCCCGCAGGGGGGTACGGCTACACCTTC. This translates into CATSRAPAGGYGYTF.

CDR3 coding DNA: TGCAGCGCCGGGACTAGCGGGACCCCTAACAATGAGCAGTTCTTC. It translates to CSAGTSGTPNNEQFF. This sequence joins TRBV29-1 and TRBJ2-1; 13 bases line up with TRBD2. The CDR3 length is 15 residues. Trimming cost V 7 bases and J 5 bases; bases outside gene matches: 8. CDR1 and CDR2 (germline): SQVTM, ANQGSEA.

The chain employs TRBV7-2 and TRBJ2-3; D perhaps matches TRBD2 (5 bases). The CDR3 contains 16 residues. V lost 5 bases and J lost 5, with 20 bases in between. The V gene's germline CDR1 is SGHTA and CDR2 FQGNSA. CDR3 protein: CASSLRTWGVGDTQYF. CDR3 DNA sequence: TGTGCCAGCAGCCTCCGGACGTGGGGAGTTGGAGATACGCAGTATTTT. Complete variable domain (other parts from reference TRBV7-2 and TRBJ2-3): GAGVSQSPSNKVTEKGKDVELRCDPISGHTALYWYRQSLGQGLEFLIYFQGNSAPDKSGLPSDRFSAERTGGSVSTLTIQRTQQEDSAVYLCASSLRTWGVGDTQYFGPGTRLTVL.

The chain recombines TRBV2 with TRBJ2-3, with TRBD1 identical over 9 bases. Per the germline V gene, CDR1 is SNHLY and CDR2 is FYNNEI. V shed 4 bases, J shed 2 bases, and the junction held 10 bases outside the gene matches. The CDR3 runs to 17 residues. This CDR3 reads CASSGPSGQGSTDTQYF. In DNA form, the CDR3 reads TGTGCCAGCAGTGGGCCTTCGGGACAGGGATCCACAGATACGCAGTATTTT.

This clone was detected only once. V is TRBV19 and J is TRBJ1-2; possible D gene TRBD1, 6 bases. V was shortened by 1 base and J by 7 bases, with 16 bases between the two germline ends. The germline V gene encodes CDR1 LNHDA and CDR2 SQIVND (reference sequence). This CDR3 is 15 amino acids long. CDR3 bases: TGTGCCAGTAGTATAGGTGGGGGGGCGGCGCTTGGCTACACCTTC. Translated, it gives CASSIGGGAALGYTF.

The V call is TRBV6-6, the J call TRBJ1-2; D is possibly TRBD1 (5 bases). V gave up 6 bases and J gave up 6 bases, with 17 bases separating them. Per germline, CDR1 MNHNY and CDR2 SVGAGI (reference sequence). The CDR3 has 14 amino acids. CDR3 DNA: TGTGCCAGCAGCCAACGGCAGGGATTACATGGCTACACCTTC. Residues: CASSQRQGLHGYTF.